This TCR beta chain was recovered during a study of blood T cell repertoires in COVID-19. Study-wide background: The United States, Italy and Spain supplied acute and convalescent COVID-19 samples. T cells, B-cell-depleted T cells, or PBMCs supplied cDNA or gDNA.

Produced via immunoSEQ multiplex PCR; TCRdb's table is partial and in-frame only. This sample carries under 350,000 clones, around 84% of them seen once, and the ten largest clones take 1.3%. The CDR3 loop spans 13 amino acids. V lost 4 bases and J lost 5, with 12 bases in between. The TCR was taken from a man aged 70-80 years with acute or convalescent COVID-19. The sample comprised peripheral blood. The V and J genes are TRBV12-3 or TRBV12-4 and TRBJ2-7, with D perhaps matching TRBD1 (5 bases). CDR3 amino acids: CASSSLQAHEQYF. In DNA form, the CDR3 reads TGTGCCAGCAGTTCTCTACAGGCCCACGAGCAGTACTTC.